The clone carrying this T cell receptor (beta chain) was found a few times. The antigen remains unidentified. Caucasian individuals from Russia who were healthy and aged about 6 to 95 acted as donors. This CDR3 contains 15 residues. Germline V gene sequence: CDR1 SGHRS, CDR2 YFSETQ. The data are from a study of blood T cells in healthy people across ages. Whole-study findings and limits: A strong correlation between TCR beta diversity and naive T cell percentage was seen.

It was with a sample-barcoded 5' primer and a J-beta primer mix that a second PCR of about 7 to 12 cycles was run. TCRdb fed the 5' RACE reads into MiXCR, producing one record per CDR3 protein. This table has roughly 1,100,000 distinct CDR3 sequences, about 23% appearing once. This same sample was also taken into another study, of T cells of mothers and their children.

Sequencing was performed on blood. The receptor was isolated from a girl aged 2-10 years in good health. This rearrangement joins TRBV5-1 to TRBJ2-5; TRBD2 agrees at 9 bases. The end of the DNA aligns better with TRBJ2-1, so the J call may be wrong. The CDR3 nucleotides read TGCGCCAGCAGCGAGACTAGCGGAATTATCAATGAGCAGTTCTTC. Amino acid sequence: CASSETSGIINEQFF.